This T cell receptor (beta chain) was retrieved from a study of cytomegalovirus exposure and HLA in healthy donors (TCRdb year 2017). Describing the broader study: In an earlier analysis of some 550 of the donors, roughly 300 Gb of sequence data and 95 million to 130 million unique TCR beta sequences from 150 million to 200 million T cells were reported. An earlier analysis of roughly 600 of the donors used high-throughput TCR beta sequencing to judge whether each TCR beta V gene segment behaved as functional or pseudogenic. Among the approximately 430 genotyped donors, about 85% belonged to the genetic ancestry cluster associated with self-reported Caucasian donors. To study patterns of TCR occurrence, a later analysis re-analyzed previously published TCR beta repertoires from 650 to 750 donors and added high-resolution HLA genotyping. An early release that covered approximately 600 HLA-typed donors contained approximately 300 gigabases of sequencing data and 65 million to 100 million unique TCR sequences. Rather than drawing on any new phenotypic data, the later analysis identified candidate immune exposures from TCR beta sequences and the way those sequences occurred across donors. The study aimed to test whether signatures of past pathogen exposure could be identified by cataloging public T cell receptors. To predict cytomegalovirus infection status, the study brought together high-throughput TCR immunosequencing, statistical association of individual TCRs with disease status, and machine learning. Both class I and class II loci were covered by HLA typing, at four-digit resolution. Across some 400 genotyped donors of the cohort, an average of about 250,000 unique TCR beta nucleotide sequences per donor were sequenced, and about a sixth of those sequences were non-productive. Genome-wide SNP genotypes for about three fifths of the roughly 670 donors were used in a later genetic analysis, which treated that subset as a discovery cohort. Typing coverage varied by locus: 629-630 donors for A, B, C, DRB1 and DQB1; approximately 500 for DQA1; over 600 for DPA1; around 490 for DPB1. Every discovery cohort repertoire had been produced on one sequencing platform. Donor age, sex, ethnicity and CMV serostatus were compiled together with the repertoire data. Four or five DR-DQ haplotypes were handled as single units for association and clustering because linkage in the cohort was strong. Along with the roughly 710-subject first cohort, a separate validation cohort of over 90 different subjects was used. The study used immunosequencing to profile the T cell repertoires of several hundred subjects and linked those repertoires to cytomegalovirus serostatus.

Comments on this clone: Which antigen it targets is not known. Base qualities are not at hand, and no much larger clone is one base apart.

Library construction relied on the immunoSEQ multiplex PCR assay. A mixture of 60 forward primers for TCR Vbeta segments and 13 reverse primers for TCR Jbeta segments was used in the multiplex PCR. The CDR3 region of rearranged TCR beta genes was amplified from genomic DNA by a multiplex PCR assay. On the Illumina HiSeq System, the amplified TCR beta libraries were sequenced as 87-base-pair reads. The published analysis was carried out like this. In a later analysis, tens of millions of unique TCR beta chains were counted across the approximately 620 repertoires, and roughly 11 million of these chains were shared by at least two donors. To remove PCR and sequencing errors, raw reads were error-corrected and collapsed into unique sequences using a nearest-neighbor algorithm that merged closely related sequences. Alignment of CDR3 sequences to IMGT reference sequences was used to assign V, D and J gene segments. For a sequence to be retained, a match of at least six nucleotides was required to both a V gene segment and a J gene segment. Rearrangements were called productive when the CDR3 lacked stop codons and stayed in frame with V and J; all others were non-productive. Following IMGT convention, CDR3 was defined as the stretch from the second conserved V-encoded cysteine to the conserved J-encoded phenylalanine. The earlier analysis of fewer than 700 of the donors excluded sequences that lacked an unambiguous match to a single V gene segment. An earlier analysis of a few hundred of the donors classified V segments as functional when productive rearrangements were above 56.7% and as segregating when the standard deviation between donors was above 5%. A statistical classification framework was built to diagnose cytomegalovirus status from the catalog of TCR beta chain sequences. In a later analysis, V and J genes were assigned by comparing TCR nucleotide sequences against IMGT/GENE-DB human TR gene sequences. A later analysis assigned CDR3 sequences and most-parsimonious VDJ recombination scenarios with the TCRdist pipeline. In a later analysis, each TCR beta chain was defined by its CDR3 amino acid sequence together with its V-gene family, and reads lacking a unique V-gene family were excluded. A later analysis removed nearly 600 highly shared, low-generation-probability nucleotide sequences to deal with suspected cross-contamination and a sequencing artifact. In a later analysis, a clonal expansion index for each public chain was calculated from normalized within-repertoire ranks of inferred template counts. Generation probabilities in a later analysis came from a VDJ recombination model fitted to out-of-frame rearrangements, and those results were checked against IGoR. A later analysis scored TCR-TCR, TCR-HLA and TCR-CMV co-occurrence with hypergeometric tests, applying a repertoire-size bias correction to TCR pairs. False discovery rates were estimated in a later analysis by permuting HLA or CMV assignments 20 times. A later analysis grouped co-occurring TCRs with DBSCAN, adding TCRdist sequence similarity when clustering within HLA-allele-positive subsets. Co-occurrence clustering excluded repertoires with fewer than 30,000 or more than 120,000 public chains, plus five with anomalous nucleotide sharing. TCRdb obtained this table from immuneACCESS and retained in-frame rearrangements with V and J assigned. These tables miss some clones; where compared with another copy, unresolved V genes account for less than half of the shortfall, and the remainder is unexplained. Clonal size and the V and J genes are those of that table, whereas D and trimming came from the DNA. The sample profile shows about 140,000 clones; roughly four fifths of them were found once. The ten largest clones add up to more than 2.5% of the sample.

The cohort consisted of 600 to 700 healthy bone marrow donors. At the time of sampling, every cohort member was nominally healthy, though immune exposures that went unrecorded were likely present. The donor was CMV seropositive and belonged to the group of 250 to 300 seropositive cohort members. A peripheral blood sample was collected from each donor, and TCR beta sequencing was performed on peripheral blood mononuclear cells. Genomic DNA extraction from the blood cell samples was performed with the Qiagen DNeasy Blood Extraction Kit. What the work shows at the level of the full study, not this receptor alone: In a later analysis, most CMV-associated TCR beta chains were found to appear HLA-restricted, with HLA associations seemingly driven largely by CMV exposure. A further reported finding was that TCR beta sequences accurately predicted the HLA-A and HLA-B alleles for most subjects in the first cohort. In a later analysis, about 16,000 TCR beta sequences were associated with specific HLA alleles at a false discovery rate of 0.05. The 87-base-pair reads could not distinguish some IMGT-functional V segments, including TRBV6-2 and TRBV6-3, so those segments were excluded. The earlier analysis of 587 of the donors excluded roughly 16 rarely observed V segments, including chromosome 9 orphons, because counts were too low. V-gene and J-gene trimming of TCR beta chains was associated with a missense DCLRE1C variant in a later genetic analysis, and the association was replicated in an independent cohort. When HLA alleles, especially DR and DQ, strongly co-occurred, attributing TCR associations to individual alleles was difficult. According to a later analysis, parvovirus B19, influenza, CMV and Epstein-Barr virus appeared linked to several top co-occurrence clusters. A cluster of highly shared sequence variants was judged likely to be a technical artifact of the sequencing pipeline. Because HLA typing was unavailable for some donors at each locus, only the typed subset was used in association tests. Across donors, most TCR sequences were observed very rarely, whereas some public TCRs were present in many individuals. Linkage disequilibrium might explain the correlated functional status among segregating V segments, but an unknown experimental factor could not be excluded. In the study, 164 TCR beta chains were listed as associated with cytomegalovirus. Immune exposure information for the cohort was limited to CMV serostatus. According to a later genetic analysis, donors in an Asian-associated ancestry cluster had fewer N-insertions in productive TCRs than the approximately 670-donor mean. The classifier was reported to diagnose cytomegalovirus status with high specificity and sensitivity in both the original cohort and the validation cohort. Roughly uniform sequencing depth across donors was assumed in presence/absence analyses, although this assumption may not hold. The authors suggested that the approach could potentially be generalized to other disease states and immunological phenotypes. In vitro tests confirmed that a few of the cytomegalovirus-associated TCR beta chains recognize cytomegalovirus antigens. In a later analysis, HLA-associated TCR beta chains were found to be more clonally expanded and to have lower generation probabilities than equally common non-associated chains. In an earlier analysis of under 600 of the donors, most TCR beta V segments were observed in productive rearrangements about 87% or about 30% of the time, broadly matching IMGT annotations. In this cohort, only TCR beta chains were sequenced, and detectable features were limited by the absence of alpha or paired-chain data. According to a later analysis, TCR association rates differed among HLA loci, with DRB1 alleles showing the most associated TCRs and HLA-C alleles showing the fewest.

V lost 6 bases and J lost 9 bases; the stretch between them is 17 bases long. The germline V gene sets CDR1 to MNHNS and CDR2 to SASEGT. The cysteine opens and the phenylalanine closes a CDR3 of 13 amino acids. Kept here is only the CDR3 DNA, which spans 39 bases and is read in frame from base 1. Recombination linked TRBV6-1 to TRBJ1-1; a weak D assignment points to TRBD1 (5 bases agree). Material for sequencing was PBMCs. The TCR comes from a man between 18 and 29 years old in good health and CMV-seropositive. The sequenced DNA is TGTGCCAGCAGCCCCGACAGAATCCCCAAAGCTTTCTTT. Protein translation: CASSPDRIPKAFF.